The clone carrying this T cell receptor beta chain was observed at least ten times. The antigen remains unidentified. With a J-beta primer mix and a sample-barcoded 5' primer, a second PCR ran roughly 6 to 11 cycles. MiXCR, applied by TCRdb to the 5' RACE reads, yields one record per CDR3 protein. Of 650,000 to 1,000,000 distinct CDR3 sequences listed, 30% to 45% are singletons. The V gene lost 6 bases and the J gene lost 0 bases, with 12 bases spanning the gap. CDR1 DFQATT and CDR2 SNEGSKA come from the germline V gene (reference sequence). This CDR3 is 14 amino acids long. This entry belongs to a study of blood T cells in healthy people across ages. Points from the study as a whole: Unknown CMV status may confound age-related changes in expanded clones.

The receptor was derived from a man between 18 and 35 years old in good health. The V gene is TRBV20-1, the J gene TRBJ2-1; D unresolved. The sample taken for sequencing was blood. DNA of the CDR3: TGCAGTGCCAGTCCGGCGGACTCCTACAATGAGCAGTTCTTC. It translates to CSASPADSYNEQFF.